This T cell receptor (beta chain) is from a study of blood T cell repertoires in COVID-19. Between the trimmed V and J ends, which lost 3 bases and 4 bases, there was a span of 16 bases. Germline CDR1 reads DFQATT; CDR2 reads SNEGSKA (reference sequence). The CDR3 runs 14 residues. Clones were sequenced by immunoSEQ multiplex PCR, and TCRdb holds only the in-frame ones, with some missing. The top ten hold 5% to 6.5% of the sample, which has roughly 230,000 clones, roughly 85% seen once. Sample: peripheral blood. The chain links TRBV20-1 to TRBJ2-7; maybe TRBD2 (6 bases). The origin of this receptor is a man aged 45-65 years with COVID-19, enrolled during active disease. CDR3 loop: CSASLGGKVYEQYF. CDR3 DNA sequence: TGCAGTGCTAGTTTAGGAGGGAAGGTTTACGAGCAGTACTTC.